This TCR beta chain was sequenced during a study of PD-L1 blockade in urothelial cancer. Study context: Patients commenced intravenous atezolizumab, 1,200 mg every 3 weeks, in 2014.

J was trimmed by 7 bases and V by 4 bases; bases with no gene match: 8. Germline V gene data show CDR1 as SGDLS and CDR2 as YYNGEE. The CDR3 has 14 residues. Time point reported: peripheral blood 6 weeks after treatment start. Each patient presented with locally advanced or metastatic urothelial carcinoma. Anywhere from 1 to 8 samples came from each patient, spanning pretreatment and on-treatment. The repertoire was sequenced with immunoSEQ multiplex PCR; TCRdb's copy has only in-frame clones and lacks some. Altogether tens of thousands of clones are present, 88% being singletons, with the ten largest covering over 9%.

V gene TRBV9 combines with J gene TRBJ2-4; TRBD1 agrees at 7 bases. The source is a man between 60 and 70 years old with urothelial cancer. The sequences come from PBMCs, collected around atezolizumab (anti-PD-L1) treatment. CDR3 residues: CASSTATGWNIQYF. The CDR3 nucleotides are TGTGCCAGCAGCACTGCGACAGGGTGGAACATTCAGTACTTC. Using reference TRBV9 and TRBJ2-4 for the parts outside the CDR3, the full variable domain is DSGVTQTPKHLITATGQRVTLRCSPRSGDLSVYWYQQSLDQGLQFLIQYYNGEERAKGNILERFSAQQFPDLHSELNLSSLELGDSALYFCASSTATGWNIQYFGAGTRLSVL.